This entry is about one TCR beta chain. Its cognate antigen is unknown. The data were obtained in a study of Tregs in tolerant kidney transplant recipients. Unstimulated Tregs (CD4+CD25+CD127-) and CD4+CD25- non-Tregs were sorted from PBMCs. From germline, CDR1 is PRHDT and CDR2 FYEKMQ (reference sequence). CDR3 size: 17 residues. Trimming pared 3 bases from V and 0 bases from J, leaving 15 bases between. This table comes from immunoSEQ multiplex PCR, and its TCRdb copy is limited to in-frame clones, with some not included. The data contain about 240,000 clones, roughly four fifths of them singletons. Findings and caveats of the study: Tregs expanded with activated donor B cells seemed most donor-specific. Findings come from small patient numbers and require larger validation. Biological reproducibility was not directly addressed, but technical replication error appeared minimal.

The sequence was collected from a human donor in good health. This rearrangement joins TRBV13 to TRBJ2-4, with D maybe TRBD1 (6 bases). Sequenced material: CD4+ T cells from blood. The CDR3: CASSFLTGRRAKNIQYF. CDR3 sequence (DNA): TGTGCCAGCAGCTTCCTGACAGGAAGAAGAGCCAAAAACATTCAGTACTTC.